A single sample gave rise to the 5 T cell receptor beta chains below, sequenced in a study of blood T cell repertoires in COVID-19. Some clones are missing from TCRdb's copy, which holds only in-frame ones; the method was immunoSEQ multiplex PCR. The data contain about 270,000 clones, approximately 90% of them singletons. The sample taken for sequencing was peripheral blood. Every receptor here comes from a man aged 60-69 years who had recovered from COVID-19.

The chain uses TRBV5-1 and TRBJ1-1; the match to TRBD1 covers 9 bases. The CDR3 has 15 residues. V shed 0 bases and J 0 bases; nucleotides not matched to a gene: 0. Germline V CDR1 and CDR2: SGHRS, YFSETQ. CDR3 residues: CASSLGDRVNTEAFF. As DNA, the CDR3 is TGCGCCAGCAGCTTGGGGGACAGGGTGAACACTGAAGCTTTCTTT.

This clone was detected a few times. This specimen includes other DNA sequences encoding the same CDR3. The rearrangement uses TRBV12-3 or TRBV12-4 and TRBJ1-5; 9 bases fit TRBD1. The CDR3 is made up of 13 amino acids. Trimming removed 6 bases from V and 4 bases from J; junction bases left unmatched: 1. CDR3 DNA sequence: TGTGCCAGCAGAGGGACAGGGAATCAGCCCCAGCATTTT. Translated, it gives CASRGTGNQPQHF.

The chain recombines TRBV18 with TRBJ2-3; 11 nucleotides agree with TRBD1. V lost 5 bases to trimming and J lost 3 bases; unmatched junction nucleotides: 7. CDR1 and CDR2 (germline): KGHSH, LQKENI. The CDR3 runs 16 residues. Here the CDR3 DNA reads TGTGCCAGCTCATCCCGGACAGGGGGCTTTACAGATACGCAGTATTTT. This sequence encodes CASSSRTGGFTDTQYF.

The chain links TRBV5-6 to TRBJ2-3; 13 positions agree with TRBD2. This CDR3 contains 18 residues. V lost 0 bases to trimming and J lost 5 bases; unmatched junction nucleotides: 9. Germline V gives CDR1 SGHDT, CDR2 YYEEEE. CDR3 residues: CASSLASGLAGAGDTQYF. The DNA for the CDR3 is TGTGCCAGCAGCTTGGCCTCTGGACTAGCGGGGGCGGGAGATACGCAGTATTTT.

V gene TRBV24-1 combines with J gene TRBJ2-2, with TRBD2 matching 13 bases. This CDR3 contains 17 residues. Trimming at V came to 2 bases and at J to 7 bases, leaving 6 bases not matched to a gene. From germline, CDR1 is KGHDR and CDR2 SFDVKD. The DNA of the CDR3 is TGTGCCACCAGTGATTCCGGGACTAGCGGGGTAAACGGGGAGCTGTTTTTT. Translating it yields CATSDSGTSGVNGELFF.